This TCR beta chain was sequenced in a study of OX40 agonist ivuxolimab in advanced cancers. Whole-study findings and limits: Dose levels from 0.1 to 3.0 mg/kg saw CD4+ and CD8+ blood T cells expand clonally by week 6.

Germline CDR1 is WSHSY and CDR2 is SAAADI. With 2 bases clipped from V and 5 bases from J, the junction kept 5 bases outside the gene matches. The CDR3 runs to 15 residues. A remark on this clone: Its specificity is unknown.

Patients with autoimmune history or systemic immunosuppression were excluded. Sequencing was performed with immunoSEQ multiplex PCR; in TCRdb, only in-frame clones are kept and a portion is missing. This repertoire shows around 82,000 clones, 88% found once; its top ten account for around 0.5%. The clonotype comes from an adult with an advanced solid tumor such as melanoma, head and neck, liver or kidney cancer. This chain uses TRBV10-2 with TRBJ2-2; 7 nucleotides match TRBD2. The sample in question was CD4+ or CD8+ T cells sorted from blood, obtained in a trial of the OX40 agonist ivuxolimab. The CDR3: CASSEEWGGTGELFF. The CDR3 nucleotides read TGCGCCAGCAGTGAGGAGTGGGGGGGGACCGGGGAGCTGTTTTTT.